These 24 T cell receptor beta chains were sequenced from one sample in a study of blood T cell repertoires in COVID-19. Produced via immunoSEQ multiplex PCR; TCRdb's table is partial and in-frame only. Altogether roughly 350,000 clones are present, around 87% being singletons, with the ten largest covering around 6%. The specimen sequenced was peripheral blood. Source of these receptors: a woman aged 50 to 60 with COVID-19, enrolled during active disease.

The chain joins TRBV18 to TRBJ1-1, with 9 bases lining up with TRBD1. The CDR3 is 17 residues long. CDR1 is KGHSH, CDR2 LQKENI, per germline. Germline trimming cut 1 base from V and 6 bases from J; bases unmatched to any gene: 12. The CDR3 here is CASSPLPVWTGVAEAFF. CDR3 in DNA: TGTGCCAGCTCACCACTTCCGGTCTGGACAGGGGTGGCTGAAGCTTTCTTT.

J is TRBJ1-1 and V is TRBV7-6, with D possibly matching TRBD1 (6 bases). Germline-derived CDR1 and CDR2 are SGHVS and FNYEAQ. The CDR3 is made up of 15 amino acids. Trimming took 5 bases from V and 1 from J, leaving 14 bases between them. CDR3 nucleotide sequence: TGTGCCAGCAGCGCACGACAGGACCCGAACACTGAAGCTTTCTTT. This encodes CASSARQDPNTEAFF.

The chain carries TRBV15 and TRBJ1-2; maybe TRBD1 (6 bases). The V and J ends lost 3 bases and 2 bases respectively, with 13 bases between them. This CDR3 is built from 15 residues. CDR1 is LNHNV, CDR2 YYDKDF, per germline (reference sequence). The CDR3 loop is CATSSVITGNYGYTF. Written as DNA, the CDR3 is TGTGCCACCAGCAGTGTTATTACAGGGAACTATGGCTACACCTTC.

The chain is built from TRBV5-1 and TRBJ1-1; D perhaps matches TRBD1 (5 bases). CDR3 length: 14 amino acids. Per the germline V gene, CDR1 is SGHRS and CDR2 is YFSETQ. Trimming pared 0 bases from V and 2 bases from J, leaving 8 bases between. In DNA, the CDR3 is TGCGCCAGCAGCTTGGGGGGCCCCAACACTGAAGCTTTCTTT. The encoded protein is CASSLGGPNTEAFF.

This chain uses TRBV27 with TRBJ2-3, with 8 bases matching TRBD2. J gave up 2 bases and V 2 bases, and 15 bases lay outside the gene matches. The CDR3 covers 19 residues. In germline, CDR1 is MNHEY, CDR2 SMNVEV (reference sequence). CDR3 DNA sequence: TGTGCCAGCAGTTTAAATTCCCCCCCAGCGGGAGCCCTCACAGATACGCAGTATTTT. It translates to CASSLNSPPAGALTDTQYF.

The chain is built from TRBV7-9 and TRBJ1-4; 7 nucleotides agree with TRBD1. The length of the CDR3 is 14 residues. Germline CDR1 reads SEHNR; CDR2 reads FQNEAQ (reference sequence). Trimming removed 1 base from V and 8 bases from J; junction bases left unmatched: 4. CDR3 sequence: CASSLGGGWEKLFF. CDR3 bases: TGTGCCAGCAGCTTAGGAGGGGGCTGGGAAAAACTGTTTTTT.

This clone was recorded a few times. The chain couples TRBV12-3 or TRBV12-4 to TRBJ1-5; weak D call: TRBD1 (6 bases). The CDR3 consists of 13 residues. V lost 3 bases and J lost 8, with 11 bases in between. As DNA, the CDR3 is TGTGCCAGCAGTTTTCGGGGGGCTGAGCCCCAGCATTTT. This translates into CASSFRGAEPQHF.

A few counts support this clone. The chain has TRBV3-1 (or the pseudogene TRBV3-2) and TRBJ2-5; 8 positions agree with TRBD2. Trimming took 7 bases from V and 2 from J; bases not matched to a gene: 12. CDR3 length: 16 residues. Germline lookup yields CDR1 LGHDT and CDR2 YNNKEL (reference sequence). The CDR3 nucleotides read TGTGCCAGCACCCCTTGGGGGGCGGGGGGACAAGAGACCCAGTACTTC. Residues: CASTPWGAGGQETQYF.

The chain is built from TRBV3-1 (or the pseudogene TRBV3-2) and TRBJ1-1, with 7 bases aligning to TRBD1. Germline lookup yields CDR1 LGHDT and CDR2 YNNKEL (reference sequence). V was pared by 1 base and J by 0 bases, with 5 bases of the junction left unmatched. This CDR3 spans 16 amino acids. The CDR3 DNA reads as TGTGCCAGCAGCCAAGGACAGACAGGGATGAACACTGAAGCTTTCTTT. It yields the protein CASSQGQTGMNTEAFF.

CDR3 DNA sequence: TGTGCCAGCAGCCAGGGACAGGATAGCGAGCAGTACTTC. Translation: CASSQGQDSEQYF. The chain employs TRBV7-9 and TRBJ2-7; TRBD1 agrees at 8 bases. Germline V lookup: CDR1 SEHNR, CDR2 FQNEAQ (reference sequence). The CDR3 is 13 residues long. Unmatched junction bases numbered 6, after V lost 5 bases and J lost 6 bases.

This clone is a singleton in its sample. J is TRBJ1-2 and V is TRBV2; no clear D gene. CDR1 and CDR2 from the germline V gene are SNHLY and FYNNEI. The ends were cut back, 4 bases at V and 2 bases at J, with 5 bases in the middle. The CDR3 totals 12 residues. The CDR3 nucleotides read TGTGCCAGCAGTGGGCTGAACTATGGCTACACCTTC. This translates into CASSGLNYGYTF.

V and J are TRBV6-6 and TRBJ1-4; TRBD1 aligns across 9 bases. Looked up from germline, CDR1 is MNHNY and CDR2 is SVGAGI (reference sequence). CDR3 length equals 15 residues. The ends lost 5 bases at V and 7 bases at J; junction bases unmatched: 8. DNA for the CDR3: TGTGCCAGCAGTACAGGGGGCGCGTCGTCTGAAAAACTGTTTTTT. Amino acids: CASSTGGASSEKLFF.

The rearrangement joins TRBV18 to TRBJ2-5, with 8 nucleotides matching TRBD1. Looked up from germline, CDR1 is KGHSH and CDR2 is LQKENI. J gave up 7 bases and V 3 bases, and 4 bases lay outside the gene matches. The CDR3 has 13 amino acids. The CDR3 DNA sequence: TGTGCCAGCTCACCGGACAGGGAAGGGACCCAGTACTTC. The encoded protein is CASSPDREGTQYF.

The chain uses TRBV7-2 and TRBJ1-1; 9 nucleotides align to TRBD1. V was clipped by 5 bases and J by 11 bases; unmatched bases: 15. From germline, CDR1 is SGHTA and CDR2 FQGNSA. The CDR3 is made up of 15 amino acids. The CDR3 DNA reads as TGTGCCAGCAGCCCATCCCGGGACAGGGCCTCGAATGCTTTCTTT. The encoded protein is CASSPSRDRASNAFF.

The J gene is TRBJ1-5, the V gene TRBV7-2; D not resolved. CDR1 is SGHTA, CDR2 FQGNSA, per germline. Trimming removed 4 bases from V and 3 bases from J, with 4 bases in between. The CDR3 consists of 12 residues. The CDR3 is CASSYYNQPQHF. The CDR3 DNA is TGTGCCAGCAGCTATTACAATCAGCCCCAGCATTTT. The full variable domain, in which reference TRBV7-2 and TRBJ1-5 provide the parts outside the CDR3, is GAGVSQSPSNKVTEKGKDVELRCDPISGHTALYWYRQSLGQGLEFLIYFQGNSAPDKSGLPSDRFSAERTGGSVSTLTIQRTQQEDSAVYLCASSYYNQPQHFGDGTRLSIL.

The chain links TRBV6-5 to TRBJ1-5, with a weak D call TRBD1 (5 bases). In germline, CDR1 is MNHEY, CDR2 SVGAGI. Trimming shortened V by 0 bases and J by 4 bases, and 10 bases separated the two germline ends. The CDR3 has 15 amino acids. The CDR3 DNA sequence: TGTGCCAGCAGTTACTCGTGGACATTGAATCAGCCCCAGCATTTT. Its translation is CASSYSWTLNQPQHF.

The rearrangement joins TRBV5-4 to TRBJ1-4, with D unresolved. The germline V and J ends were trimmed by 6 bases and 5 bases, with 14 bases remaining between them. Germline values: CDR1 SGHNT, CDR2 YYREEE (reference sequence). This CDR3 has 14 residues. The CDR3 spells CASTVFRGNEKLFF. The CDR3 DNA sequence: TGTGCCAGCACCGTGTTTCGGGGAAATGAAAAACTGTTTTTT.

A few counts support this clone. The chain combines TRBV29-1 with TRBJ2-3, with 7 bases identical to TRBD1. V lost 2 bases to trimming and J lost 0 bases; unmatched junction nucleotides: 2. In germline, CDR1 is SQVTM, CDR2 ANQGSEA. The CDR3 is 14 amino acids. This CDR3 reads CSVETGDSTDTQYF. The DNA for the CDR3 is TGCAGCGTTGAAACAGGGGATAGCACAGATACGCAGTATTTT.

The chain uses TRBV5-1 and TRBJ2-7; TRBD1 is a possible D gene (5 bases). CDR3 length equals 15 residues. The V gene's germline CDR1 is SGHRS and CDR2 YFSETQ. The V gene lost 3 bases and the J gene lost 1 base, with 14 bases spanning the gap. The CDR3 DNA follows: TGCGCCAGCAGCTCGACTTGGGGCAGATCCTACGAGCAGTACTTC. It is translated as CASSSTWGRSYEQYF.

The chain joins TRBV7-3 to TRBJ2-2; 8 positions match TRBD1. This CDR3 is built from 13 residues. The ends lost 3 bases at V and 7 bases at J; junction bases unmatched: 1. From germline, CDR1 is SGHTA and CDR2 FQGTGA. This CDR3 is CASSFTGGGELFF. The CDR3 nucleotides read TGTGCCAGCAGCTTCACAGGGGGCGGGGAGCTGTTTTTT.

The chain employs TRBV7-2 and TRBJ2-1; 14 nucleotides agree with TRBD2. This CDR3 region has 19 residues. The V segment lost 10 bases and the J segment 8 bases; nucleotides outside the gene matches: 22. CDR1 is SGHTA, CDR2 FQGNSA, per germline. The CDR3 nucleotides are TGTGCCATAAAGAACGTAAGGACTAGCGGGAGGTCGGGGTTGGATGAGCAGTTCTTC. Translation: CAIKNVRTSGRSGLDEQFF.

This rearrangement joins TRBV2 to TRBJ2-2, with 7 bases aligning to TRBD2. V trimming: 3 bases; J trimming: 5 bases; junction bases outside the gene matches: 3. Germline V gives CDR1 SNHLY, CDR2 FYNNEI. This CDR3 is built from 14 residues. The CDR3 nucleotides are TGTGCCAGCAGTGATCGGACTAGTACCGGGGAGCTGTTTTTT. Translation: CASSDRTSTGELFF.

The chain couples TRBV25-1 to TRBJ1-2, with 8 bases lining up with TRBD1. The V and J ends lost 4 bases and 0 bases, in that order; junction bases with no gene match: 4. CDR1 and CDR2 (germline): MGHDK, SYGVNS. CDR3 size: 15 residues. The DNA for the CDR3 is TGTGCCAGCAGTGTATACAGGGGGACTAACTATGGCTACACCTTC. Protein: CASSVYRGTNYGYTF.

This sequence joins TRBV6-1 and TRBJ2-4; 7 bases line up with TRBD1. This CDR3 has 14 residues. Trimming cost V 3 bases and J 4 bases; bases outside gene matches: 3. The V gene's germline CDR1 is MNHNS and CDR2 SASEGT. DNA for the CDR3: TGTGCCAGCAGTGATAGGGGACAGAAAAACATTCAGTACTTC. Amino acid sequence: CASSDRGQKNIQYF.